These T cell receptor beta chains were read from a single sample in a study of spatial heterogeneity in lung cancer. TCRdb reprocessed the 5' RACE reads via MiXCR and lists one record per CDR3 protein. The sample has under 7,000 distinct CDR3 sequences; around 3.2% are singletons. This material consisted of lung tumor tissue, taken at surgery. The receptors here all came from a male donor with early-stage non-small cell lung cancer. CDR3s include the opening cysteine and the closing phenylalanine or tryptophan. Fields, in order: V gene, J gene, CDR3 protein.

>TRBV4-2|TRBJ2-2
CASSQDRGQVGELFF
>TRBV29-1|TRBJ1-6
CSVQTAYNSPLHF
>TRBV20-1|TRBJ2-1
CSARYPGGGYNEQFF
>TRBV20-1|TRBJ1-5
CSARQQGPNQPQHF
>TRBV6-1|TRBJ2-7
CASSETEAERYF
>TRBV5-1|TRBJ1-4
CASSPRTGGVWEKLFF
>TRBV7-9|TRBJ2-3
CASSLVAASSTDTQYF
>TRBV6-1|TRBJ1-2
CASWPGHSYGYTF
>TRBV3-1|TRBJ1-4
CASSQAGVRGREKLFF
>TRBV5-1|TRBJ2-1
CASSLVPGLAGRNEQFF
>TRBV5-8|TRBJ2-1
CASPGQRESKDEQFF
>TRBV2|TRBJ2-6
CASRGRRISGANVLTF
>TRBV5-1|TRBJ2-5
CASNPLGLGETQYF
>TRBV29-1|TRBJ1-2
CSVGWTGNYGYTF
>TRBV20-1|TRBJ1-2
CSASHSGLNYGYTF
>TRBV24-1|TRBJ2-5
CATSDPLAGGQETQYF
>TRBV2|TRBJ1-3
CASFGGLSGNTIYF
>TRBV18|TRBJ1-5
CASSPGAQPQHF
>TRBV11-2|TRBJ1-6
CASSPSLGGPRNSPLHF
>TRBV19|TRBJ2-2
CASSITAADTGELFF
>TRBV20-1|TRBJ2-7
CSASTSGSGYEQYF
>TRBV6-5|TRBJ1-1
CASKVQGLNTEAFF
>TRBV6-1|TRBJ1-3
CASSLFSTGSTWDTIYF